Below, one T cell receptor beta chain is given with its context. The antigen is unknown. The record originates from a study of T-cell reconstitution after alpha-beta-depleted transplantation in children. Findings and caveats of the study: TCRbeta diversity was high at day 60 in some patients (a result of surviving recipient T cells and thymic progenitors).

The library targeted TCRbeta and was prepared with unique molecular identifiers. TCRdb ran MiXCR on the PCR reads and lists one entry per CDR3 protein. The sample includes 450,000 to 550,000 distinct CDR3 sequences, approximately 10% seen only once; the top ten take 14%. CDR1 and CDR2 (germline): SQVTM, ANQGSEA. With 2 bases removed from V and 8 bases from J, the gap between germline ends came to 15 bases. The CDR3 length is 13 residues. The chain recombines TRBV29-1 with TRBJ1-2; D possibly corresponds to TRBD1 (5 bases). This receptor was obtained from a female patient under 10 years old who had a stem cell transplant for aplastic anemia, so the T cells may come from the graft donor. The sequenced sample was PBMCs, mostly from graft donor cells, obtained 180 days after TCRalphabeta/CD19-depleted stem cell transplant. The CDR3 DNA reads as TGCAGCGTTGAAAGGATCAGGGAGAGCGGCTACACCTTC. Its translation: CSVERIRESGYTF. Using reference TRBV29-1 and TRBJ1-2 for the parts outside the CDR3, the full variable domain is SAVISQKPSRDICQRGTSLTIQCQVDSQVTMMFWYRQQPGQSLTLIATANQGSEATYESGFVIDKFPISRPNLTFSTLTVSNMSPEDSSIYLCSVERIRESGYTFGSGTRLTVV.